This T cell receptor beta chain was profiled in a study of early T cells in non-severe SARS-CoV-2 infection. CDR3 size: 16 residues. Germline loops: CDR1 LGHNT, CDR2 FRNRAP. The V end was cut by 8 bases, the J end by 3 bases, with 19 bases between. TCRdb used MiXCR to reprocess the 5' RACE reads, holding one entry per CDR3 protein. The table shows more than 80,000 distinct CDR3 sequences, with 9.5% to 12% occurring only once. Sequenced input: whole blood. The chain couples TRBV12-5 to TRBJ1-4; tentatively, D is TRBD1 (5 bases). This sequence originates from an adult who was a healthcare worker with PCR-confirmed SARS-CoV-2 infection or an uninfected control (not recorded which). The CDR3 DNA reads TGTGCTAGTCAAGGACAACCCCTTGAGGCTAATGAAAAACTGTTTTTT. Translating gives CASQGQPLEANEKLFF.